These 16 T cell receptor beta chains share one sample of origin, sequenced in a study of blood T cell repertoires in COVID-19. Here immunoSEQ multiplex PCR was the method, and the copy in TCRdb shows in-frame clones only, minus some. The sample yields 250,000 to 350,000 clones, roughly 87% seen once. Sequencing used PBMCs or T cells enriched from blood (not recorded which). Every receptor here comes from a woman aged 18-35 years who had recovered from COVID-19.

V gene TRBV7-9 combines with J gene TRBJ1-2, with no clear D. Germline CDR1 and CDR2: SEHNR and FQNEAQ (reference sequence). V was clipped by 2 bases and J by 6 bases, with 13 bases between them. The CDR3 contains 14 residues. The CDR3 DNA sequence: TGTGCCAGCAGCTTAACACCGGGGAGGGATGGCTACACCTTC. It is translated as CASSLTPGRDGYTF.

This clone occurred once. The chain combines TRBV7-8 with TRBJ1-5; 8 bases line up with TRBD1. Losses at the gene ends were 4 bases for V and 0 bases for J; bases not matched to a gene: 11. This CDR3 has 18 residues. Germline V gene data show CDR1 as SGHVS and CDR2 as FQNEAQ. DNA for the CDR3: TGTGCCAGCAGCTCGCGGCCGGTGACAGGGGTTAGCAATCAGCCCCAGCATTTT. Amino acids: CASSSRPVTGVSNQPQHF.

The genes are TRBV6-5 and TRBJ2-3; D perhaps matches TRBD2 (5 bases). Trimming left V 4 bases short and J 0 bases short, with 14 bases between. Germline assignment: CDR1 MNHEY and CDR2 SVGAGI. This CDR3 comprises 16 residues. CDR3 sequence: CASSFRTAPSTDTQYF. Written as DNA, the CDR3 is TGTGCCAGCAGTTTCCGGACTGCCCCTAGCACAGATACGCAGTATTTT.

V and J are TRBV10-3 and TRBJ2-3, with 16 positions matching TRBD2. Trimming at V came to 8 bases and at J to 6 bases, leaving 11 bases not matched to a gene. There are 17 residues in the CDR3. CDR1 is ENHRY and CDR2 is SYGVKD in the germline V gene. CDR3 nucleotides: TGTGCCATCGGATACAAGGGACTAGCGGGAGGGCCGGATACGCAGTATTTT. Amino acids: CAIGYKGLAGGPDTQYF.

This chain links TRBV11-2 with TRBJ2-7; maybe TRBD1 (5 bases). Germline-derived CDR1 and CDR2 are SGHAT and FQNNGV. The CDR3 contains 15 residues. The V and J ends lost 5 bases and 3 bases respectively, with 17 bases between them. The CDR3 DNA follows: TGTGCCAGCAGCCTCAAACGACAGTATTACTACGAGCAGTACTTC. Translated, it gives CASSLKRQYYYEQYF.

The CDR3 spells CASSLATGVYGYTF. Here the CDR3 DNA reads TGTGCCAGCAGCTTAGCGACAGGGGTCTATGGCTACACCTTC. The chain has TRBV7-9 and TRBJ1-2, with TRBD1 identical over 8 bases. Germline V gene data show CDR1 as SEHNR and CDR2 as FQNEAQ (reference sequence). Trimming removed 0 bases from V and 4 bases from J; junction bases left unmatched: 1. The CDR3 has 14 amino acids.

The V gene is TRBV3-1 (or the pseudogene TRBV3-2), the J gene TRBJ2-3; 7 bases align to TRBD2. The V segment lost 4 bases and the J segment 0 bases; nucleotides outside the gene matches: 4. Germline V gives CDR1 LGHDT, CDR2 YNNKEL (reference sequence). This CDR3 region has 15 residues. The DNA for the CDR3 is TGTGCCAGCAGCCCGACTAGCATTAGCACAGATACGCAGTATTTT. It codes for CASSPTSISTDTQYF.

The chain employs TRBV7-9 and TRBJ1-2; 7 bases are shared with TRBD1. This CDR3 is 13 amino acids long. V dropped 2 bases and J dropped 3; count of bases not matched to a gene: 0. Germline V gene data show CDR1 as SEHNR and CDR2 as FQNEAQ (reference sequence). The DNA of the CDR3 is TGTGCCAGCAGCTTAACAGGGGACTATGGCTACACCTTC. This sequence encodes CASSLTGDYGYTF.

The rearrangement uses TRBV2 and TRBJ1-1; D might be TRBD1 (6 bases). V shed 5 bases and J shed 4 bases, with 11 bases lying between them. The germline V gene encodes CDR1 SNHLY and CDR2 FYNNEI. The CDR3 contains 13 residues. CDR3 protein: CASSSLRGTEAFF. In nucleotides, the CDR3 is TGTGCCAGCAGTTCCCTCAGGGGCACTGAAGCTTTCTTT.

The chain carries TRBV15 and TRBJ1-1; D gene ambiguous. Germline CDR1 and CDR2: LNHNV and YYDKDF (reference sequence). The CDR3 loop spans 14 amino acids. Between the trimmed V and J ends, which lost 0 bases and 6 bases, there was a span of 11 bases. In DNA, the CDR3 is TGTGCCACCAGCAGAGATCGCGGTATACCTGAAGCTTTCTTT. Translating it yields CATSRDRGIPEAFF.

This chain links TRBV4-1 with TRBJ2-7; no clear D. Looked up from germline, CDR1 is MGHRA and CDR2 is YSYEKL. The CDR3 contains 13 residues. V lost 1 base to trimming and J lost 3 bases, with 7 bases between them. The CDR3 DNA reads as TGCGCCAGCAGCCAAGCCCTAGGCTACGAGCAGTACTTC. It yields the protein CASSQALGYEQYF.

The chain recombines TRBV28 with TRBJ1-5; TRBD1 might be the D (6 bases). The germline V gene encodes CDR1 MDHEN and CDR2 SYDVKM. This CDR3 is built from 14 residues. Trimming removed 7 bases at V and 2 bases at J, with 12 bases between. This CDR3 reads CASTMGAGNQPQHF. The CDR3 coding sequence is TGTGCCAGCACCATGGGGGCGGGCAATCAGCCCCAGCATTTT.

This sequence joins TRBV5-5 and TRBJ1-1; a possible D gene is TRBD1 (5 bases). V was pared by 2 bases and J by 4 bases, with 12 bases between. This CDR3 is built from 14 residues. Germline V gene data show CDR1 as SGHKS and CDR2 as YYEKEE (reference sequence). The CDR3 loop reads CASSFRAGRTEAFF. CDR3 bases: TGTGCCAGCAGCTTTCGGGCAGGGCGCACTGAAGCTTTCTTT.

In this sample, this clone turned up once. The chain links TRBV19 to TRBJ2-5, with TRBD1 matching 7 bases. Germline lookup yields CDR1 LNHDA and CDR2 SQIVND (reference sequence). The length of the CDR3 is 14 residues. V dropped 2 bases and J dropped 5; count of bases not matched to a gene: 5. For the CDR3, the DNA is TGTGCCAGTAGTATAAGGTCCAGGGGGGAGACCCAGTACTTC. It yields the protein CASSIRSRGETQYF. Filled out from reference TRBV19 and TRBJ2-5, the complete variable domain reads DGGITQSPKYLFRKEGQNVTLSCEQNLNHDAMYWYRQDPGQGLRLIYYSQIVNDFQKGDIAEGYSVSREKKESFPLTVTSAQKNPTAFYLCASSIRSRGETQYFGPGTRLLVL.

The chain joins TRBV6-1 to TRBJ2-5; 9 nucleotides line up with TRBD2. The CDR3 extends over 16 amino acids. Germline CDR1 reads MNHNS; CDR2 reads SASEGT. The V segment lost 2 bases and the J segment 0 bases; nucleotides outside the gene matches: 4. The CDR3 loop is CASSELSGGYQETQYF. The CDR3 coding sequence is TGTGCCAGCAGTGAACTTAGCGGGGGATACCAAGAGACCCAGTACTTC.

The chain has TRBV7-9 and TRBJ2-7, with D possibly TRBD1 on 5 matching bases. Germline V gene sequence: CDR1 SEHNR, CDR2 FQNEAQ (reference sequence). Trimming pared 1 base from V and 7 bases from J, leaving 17 bases between. The CDR3 runs 15 residues. The DNA for the CDR3 is TGTGCCAGCAGCTTAGACCTGACAGATAATCGGGAGCAGTACTTC. Translation gives CASSLDLTDNREQYF.